This TCR beta chain was documented in a study of identical twins. Findings and limits, study-wide: Beta out-of-frame twin sharing showed a weaker excess. In cord blood, abundant beta clonotypes had fewer insertions; memory showed no trend.

Trimming shortened V by 4 bases and J by 3 bases, and 10 bases separated the two germline ends. Germline assignment: CDR1 MNHNY and CDR2 SVGAGI (reference sequence). The length of the CDR3 is 13 residues. Comments on this clonotype: Antigen: not known.

TCRdb redid the calling of the 5' RACE reads with MiXCR, one entry per CDR3 protein. The sample has about 530,000 distinct CDR3 sequences, 20% to 25% seen once; the top ten hold approximately 0.49%. This same sample was also taken into another study, of yellow fever vaccine responses in identical twins.

The sequencing sample was made of CD4+ T cells sorted from blood. The sequence was obtained from a woman aged 18-29 years in good health. This chain connects TRBV6-6 to TRBJ2-7; D may be TRBD2 (5 bases). The CDR3 region is CASSSQAGYEQYV. For the CDR3, the DNA is TGTGCCAGCAGTTCTCAGGCGGGCTACGAGCAGTACGTC.